The 9 T cell receptor beta chains given below trace back to one sample, sequenced in a study of identical twins. TCRdb independently ran MiXCR on the 5' RACE reads; one entry per CDR3 protein. The data contain about 470,000 distinct CDR3 sequences, 20% to 25% of them singletons. Separately, the same data were catalogued under a study of T cells expressing NK-cell markers.

Sequenced input: CD4+ T cells sorted from blood. The origin of the receptors is a woman in her late teens or twenties in good health.

This clonotype has only a few counts. The chain carries TRBV12-5 and TRBJ2-7; D remains ambiguous. The CDR3 is 13 residues long. CDR1 is LGHNT and CDR2 is FRNRAP in the germline V gene. V was trimmed by 7 bases and J by 3 bases, leaving 13 bases between them. In nucleotides, the CDR3 is TGTGCTAGTGTGGGTCCAGTATACTACGAGCAGTACTTC. Protein product: CASVGPVYYEQYF.

This clonotype was observed a handful of times. The rearrangement uses TRBV11-2 and TRBJ2-1; 16 bases are shared with TRBD2. The CDR3 contains 18 residues. CDR1 and CDR2 (germline): SGHAT, FQNNGV. Unmatched junction bases numbered 12, after V lost 4 bases and J lost 9 bases. Written as DNA, the CDR3 is TGTGCCAGCAGCTCCGATCCGGGACTAGCGGGGGGGCGGGTTGAGCAGTTCTTC. This codes for CASSSDPGLAGGRVEQFF. The whole variable domain, remainder taken from reference TRBV11-2 and TRBJ2-1, is EAGVAQSPRYKIIEKRQSVAFWCNPISGHATLYWYQQILGQGPKLLIQFQNNGVVDDSQLPKDRFSAERLKGVDSTLKIQPAKLEDSAVYLCASSSDPGLAGGRVEQFFGPGTRLTVL.

Notes on this clonotype: This may be a read error, as it is one base from a much larger clone. The rearrangement links TRBV3-1 to TRBJ1-2; 10 positions agree with TRBD1. The CDR3 runs to 14 residues. CDR1 and CDR2 (germline): LGHDT, YNNKEL (reference sequence). The CDR3 spells CVSSQWTGGYGYTF. For the CDR3, the DNA is TGTGTCAGCAGCCAATGGACAGGGGGTTATGGCTACACCTTC.

The CDR3 DNA follows: TGTGCCAGCAGTTACCCCGGGACTAATGAGCAGTTCTTC. It translates to CASSYPGTNEQFF. The chain carries TRBV6-2 or TRBV6-3 and TRBJ2-1, with a possible D match to TRBD2 (6 bases). V was cut by 2 bases and J by 7 bases, with 9 bases left in between. The germline V gene has CDR1 MNHEY and CDR2 SVGEGT. The CDR3 contains 13 residues.

A few counts support this clonotype. The V and J genes are TRBV5-5 and TRBJ1-4; tentative D call: TRBD1 (5 bases). The germline CDR1 and CDR2 sequences are SGHKS and YYEKEE (reference sequence). Trimming took 4 bases from V and 7 from J, leaving 17 bases between them. The CDR3 runs to 15 residues. In DNA, the CDR3 is TGTGCCAGCAGCCGCGACCCAGGGAATTCTGAAAAACTGTTTTTT. Translating gives CASSRDPGNSEKLFF.

The chain links TRBV6-1 to TRBJ2-3, with D tentatively TRBD2 (7 bases). Germline assignment: CDR1 MNHNS and CDR2 SASEGT. V was clipped by 5 bases and J by 2 bases, with 17 bases between them. The CDR3 is 16 amino acids. The CDR3 loop reads CASSRGGGWNTDTQYF. Here the CDR3 DNA reads TGTGCCAGCAGTCGCGGGGGCGGATGGAACACAGATACGCAGTATTTT.

The chain combines TRBV25-1 with TRBJ2-6; D remains unclear. Germline V CDR1 and CDR2: MGHDK, SYGVNS. The V gene lost 3 bases and the J gene lost 0 bases, with 9 bases spanning the gap. The CDR3 length is 16 residues. CDR3 sequence reads: CASSEVDGSGANVLTF. CDR3 coding DNA: TGTGCCAGCAGTGAGGTGGACGGCTCTGGGGCCAACGTCCTGACTTTC.

The table lists this clonotype with a few counts. The V call is TRBV2, the J call TRBJ2-1, with D unclear. In germline, CDR1 is SNHLY, CDR2 FYNNEI. V was clipped by 7 bases and J by 0 bases, with 7 bases between them. CDR3 length: 13 residues. The CDR3 coding sequence is TGTGCCAGCACCCTATCCTCCTACAATGAGCAGTTCTTC. It codes for CASTLSSYNEQFF.

This clonotype turned up a few times. This chain joins TRBV5-1 and TRBJ1-1; D not certain. V was clipped by 2 bases and J by 0 bases, with 11 bases between them. CDR1 and CDR2 (germline): SGHRS, YFSETQ. The CDR3 spans 15 residues. The chain's CDR3 is CASSFGPQLNTEAFF. The CDR3 nucleotides read TGCGCCAGCAGCTTCGGACCCCAGCTGAACACTGAAGCTTTCTTT.